This T cell receptor beta chain stems from a study of vaccination effects on CD4 cells after COVID-19. Germline V gives CDR1 SGHRS, CDR2 YFSETQ. The trim removed 2 bases at V and 7 bases at J, leaving 16 bases unmatched. The CDR3 runs to 17 residues. About this clone itself: The antigen remains unidentified.

After expansion with viral peptide pools in the ViraFEST assay, antigen-specific CD4+ T cells were sequenced. After less than 11 days in culture, the CD4+ T cells were isolated. Subjects were given two BNT162b2 or mRNA-1273 vaccine doses. Sequenced by immunoSEQ multiplex PCR; TCRdb stores in-frame clones only, minus some. Of 27,000 or so clones listed, about 80% are singletons. The V call is TRBV5-1, the J call TRBJ1-2; 8 bases fit TRBD1. The receptor comes from a human donor who received a COVID-19 vaccine. Some clones in this sample may be carry-over from other donors' samples. The sequencing used CD4+ T cells from PBMCs cultured with HCoV-NL63 spike peptides, collected after COVID-19 vaccination. In nucleotides, the CDR3 is TGCGCCAGCAGCTTTAATGCCGGGACAGGTGCAGCGGCTGGCTACACCTTC. Translation: CASSFNAGTGAAAGYTF.